Here is one TCR beta chain with its context. The entry originates in a study of blood T cell repertoires in COVID-19. Study-wide context: The study drew acute and convalescent COVID-19 samples from the United States, Italy and Spain. PBMCs, B-cell-depleted T cells, or T cells provided the cDNA or gDNA that made up the material.

As handled by the study authors: The assay estimated nucleated cells by amplifying reference gene primers. TCRdb keeps only in-frame clones here, not all; method: immunoSEQ multiplex PCR. From that table come the V and J calls and clone size; the DNA was used to work out D and trimming. The sample includes 140,000 or so clones, approximately 89% of them seen just once. V was shortened by 4 bases and J by 2 bases, with 13 bases between the two germline ends. Germline lookup yields CDR1 SGHRS and CDR2 YFSETQ. The CDR3 covers 14 residues. This sequence originates from a human donor in a cohort sampled during active COVID-19. Sequencing was performed on peripheral blood. V and J are TRBV5-1 and TRBJ2-7; D may be TRBD2 (5 bases). CDR3: CASSLGISTYEQYF. The CDR3, as DNA: TGCGCCAGCAGCCTCGGGATTTCTACCTACGAGCAGTACTTC.